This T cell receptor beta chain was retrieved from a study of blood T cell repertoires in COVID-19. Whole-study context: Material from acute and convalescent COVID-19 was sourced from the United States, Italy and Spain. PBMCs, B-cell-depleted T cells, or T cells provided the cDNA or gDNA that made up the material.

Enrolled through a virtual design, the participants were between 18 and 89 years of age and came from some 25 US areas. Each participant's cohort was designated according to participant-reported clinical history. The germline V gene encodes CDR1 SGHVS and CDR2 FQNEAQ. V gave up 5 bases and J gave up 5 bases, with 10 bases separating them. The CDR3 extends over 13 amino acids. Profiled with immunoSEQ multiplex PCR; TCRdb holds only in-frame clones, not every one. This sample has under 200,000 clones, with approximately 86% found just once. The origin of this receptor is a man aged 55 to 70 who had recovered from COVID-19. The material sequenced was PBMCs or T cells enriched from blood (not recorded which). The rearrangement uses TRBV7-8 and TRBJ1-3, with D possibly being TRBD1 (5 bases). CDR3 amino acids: CASSISGRNTIYF. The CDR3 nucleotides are TGTGCCAGCAGCATATCAGGGAGAAACACCATATATTTT.